These 30 T cell receptor beta chains share one sample of origin, sequenced in a study of T cell repertoires in cytomegalovirus infection. TCRdb itself ran the reads through MiXCR, one entry per CDR3 protein. The table has more than 200,000 distinct CDR3 sequences, roughly 9.1% seen once. Sequenced material: PBMCs. Source of these receptors: a human donor in good health (CMV status not recorded). Some clones in this sample may be carry-over from other donors' samples.

This clonotype occurred many times. This sequence joins TRBV7-8 and TRBJ2-4; D may be TRBD1 (6 bases). Trimming cost V 1 base and J 9 bases, with 10 bases left between them. Germline assignment: CDR1 SGHVS and CDR2 FQNEAQ. The CDR3 totals 13 residues. For the CDR3, the DNA is TGTGCCAGCAGCTTAGGACAGGCTCCCATTCAGTACTTC. Encoded protein: CASSLGQAPIQYF.

Ten or more counts support this clonotype. The rearrangement links TRBV28 to TRBJ1-1, with D possibly matching TRBD1 (5 bases). Germline assignment: CDR1 MDHEN and CDR2 SYDVKM. The CDR3 has 14 amino acids. The V end was cut by 2 bases, the J end by 9 bases, with 16 bases between. In DNA, the CDR3 is TGTGCCAGCAGTTTAGGGACGTCGGTCGGGAAAGCTTTCTTT. It yields the protein CASSLGTSVGKAFF.

The chain combines TRBV20-1 with TRBJ2-5; D remains ambiguous. The CDR3 has 14 residues. The germline CDR1 and CDR2 sequences are DFQATT and SNEGSKA (reference sequence). The V and J ends lost 6 bases and 5 bases respectively, with 19 bases between them. In nucleotides, the CDR3 is TGCAGTGCCGCAGCCTTAGGGCGGTGGGAGACCCAGTACTTC. Translating it yields CSAAALGRWETQYF.

The V gene is TRBV11-2, the J gene TRBJ2-7, with D perhaps matching TRBD1 or TRBD2 (6 bases each). The germline V gene encodes CDR1 SGHAT and CDR2 FQNNGV. Trimming shortened V by 3 bases and J by 0 bases, and 15 bases separated the two germline ends. The CDR3 length is 16 residues. The CDR3 bases are TGTGCCAGCAGCTTGCCTGGGGGGCTTAGCTCCTACGAGCAGTACTTC. This encodes CASSLPGGLSSYEQYF.

The chain links TRBV14 to TRBJ1-1, with 7 positions matching TRBD1. From germline, CDR1 is SGHDN and CDR2 FVKESK. The CDR3 runs to 14 residues. Trimming at V came to 4 bases and at J to 5 bases, leaving 7 bases not matched to a gene. The CDR3, as DNA: TGTGCCAGCAGCCGGGACAGCGTAGGAACTGAAGCTTTCTTT. This sequence encodes CASSRDSVGTEAFF.

This clonotype showed up many times. J is TRBJ1-3 and V is TRBV7-2; D call uncertain. The V gene lost 4 bases and the J gene lost 0 bases, with 10 bases spanning the gap. The CDR3 runs 15 residues. CDR1 and CDR2 (germline): SGHTA, FQGNSA. The CDR3 region is CASSSDPLSGNTIYF. CDR3 DNA sequence: TGTGCCAGCAGCTCCGATCCCCTCTCTGGAAACACCATATATTTT.

In this sample, this clonotype turned up many times. The V and J genes are TRBV7-8 and TRBJ1-5; no clear D. Between the trimmed V and J ends, which lost 4 bases and 5 bases, there was a span of 12 bases. Per the germline V gene, CDR1 is SGHVS and CDR2 is FQNEAQ. The CDR3 contains 14 residues. CDR3 sequence: CASSYDIDYQPQHF. CDR3 sequence (DNA): TGTGCCAGCAGCTACGACATCGATTATCAGCCCCAGCATTTT.

V usage is TRBV6-2 or TRBV6-3 and J usage is TRBJ2-5; 13 bases are shared with TRBD2. V shed 4 bases, J shed 0 bases, and the junction held 2 bases outside the gene matches. Germline V gene lookup returns CDR1 MNHEY and CDR2 SVGEGT. The CDR3 is made up of 16 amino acids. The CDR3 spells CASSFGLAGDQETQYF. Here the CDR3 DNA reads TGTGCCAGCAGTTTTGGACTAGCGGGGGACCAAGAGACCCAGTACTTC.

In its sample, this clonotype was seen once. The chain is built from TRBV6-6 and TRBJ1-3, with 7 bases aligning to TRBD1. The CDR3 spans 14 residues. V was pared by 6 bases and J by 2 bases, with 4 bases of the junction left unmatched. Germline V gives CDR1 MNHNY, CDR2 SVGAGI (reference sequence). CDR3: CASSPRGTGNTIYF. CDR3 sequence (DNA): TGTGCCAGCAGCCCCAGGGGGACTGGAAACACCATATATTTT.

The chain employs TRBV12-5 and TRBJ1-5; no firm D call. Germline V gives CDR1 LGHNT, CDR2 FRNRAP. The CDR3 is made up of 17 amino acids. V was clipped by 6 bases and J by 4 bases, with 22 bases between them. CDR3 residues: CASGPPGLGGNNQPQHF. The CDR3 DNA follows: TGTGCTAGTGGCCCCCCCGGTCTCGGAGGTAATAATCAGCCCCAGCATTTT.

The chain combines TRBV6-1 with TRBJ1-5; no definite D call. The CDR3 spans 12 residues. V was trimmed by 3 bases and J by 7 bases, leaving 7 bases between them. Germline V gene lookup returns CDR1 MNHNS and CDR2 SASEGT. CDR3 DNA sequence: TGTGCCAGCAGTGATTTGGGGCAGCCCCAGCATTTT. Translated: CASSDLGQPQHF.

The gene calls are TRBV30 and TRBJ1-2; D gene uncertain. Deletions cut 4 bases from V and 8 bases from J, with 17 bases between. CDR3 length: 13 amino acids. The germline V gene encodes CDR1 GTSNPN and CDR2 SVGIG (reference sequence). The CDR3 nucleotides are TGTGCCTGGACCCCTGGTCCGTCCAGCGGCTACACCTTC. Translating gives CAWTPGPSSGYTF.

This clonotype was observed at least ten times. The gene calls are TRBV20-1 and TRBJ1-2, with 8 bases that match TRBD1. The CDR3 totals 12 residues. CDR1 and CDR2 (germline): DFQATT, SNEGSKA (reference sequence). Trimming at V came to 6 bases and at J to 4 bases, leaving 4 bases not matched to a gene. DNA of the CDR3: TGCAGTGCAGCAGGGGGCGGCTATGGCTACACCTTC. Its translation is CSAAGGGYGYTF.

This clonotype appeared many times. This chain links TRBV7-9 with TRBJ1-3; 8 bases agree with TRBD1. In germline, CDR1 is SEHNR, CDR2 FQNEAQ (reference sequence). V shed 8 bases, J shed 2 bases, and the junction held 5 bases outside the gene matches. CDR3 length equals 14 residues. The CDR3, as DNA: TGTGCCAGCCGGACAGGGAGCACTGGAAACACCATATATTTT. It codes for CASRTGSTGNTIYF.

The chain couples TRBV12-3 or TRBV12-4 to TRBJ1-2; weak D call: TRBD1 (5 bases). CDR3 length: 14 residues. The V and J ends lost 4 bases and 8 bases respectively, with 17 bases between them. DNA of the CDR3: TGTGCCAGCAGTTCCCTGGGGCAGCTGTCGGGCTACACCTTC. Translated: CASSSLGQLSGYTF.

This clonotype has just a few counts. The chain is built from TRBV20-1 and TRBJ2-7; TRBD2 is a possible D gene (6 bases). Germline values: CDR1 DFQATT, CDR2 SNEGSKA (reference sequence). The ends were cut back, 2 bases at V and 5 bases at J, with 19 bases in the middle. The CDR3 extends over 15 amino acids. This CDR3 reads CSARPEGGAPHEQYF. The DNA of the CDR3 is TGCAGTGCTAGACCCGAAGGAGGGGCGCCACACGAGCAGTACTTC.

This clonotype has ten or more counts. The rearrangement links TRBV7-8 to TRBJ2-7; tentative D call: TRBD1 (6 bases). The V gene's germline CDR1 is SGHVS and CDR2 FQNEAQ. This CDR3 region has 15 residues. The V gene lost 2 bases and the J gene lost 2 bases, with 13 bases spanning the gap. CDR3: CASSLSDTGPYEQYF. As DNA, the CDR3 is TGTGCCAGCAGCTTAAGCGACACAGGGCCCTACGAGCAGTACTTC.

This clonotype was recorded at least ten times. This chain uses TRBV7-2 with TRBJ2-5; D tentatively reads TRBD1 or TRBD2 (5 bases each). V shed 5 bases and J shed 2 bases, with 18 bases lying between them. The germline V gene encodes CDR1 SGHTA and CDR2 FQGNSA. This CDR3 has 16 amino acids. Here the CDR3 DNA reads TGTGCCAGCAGCCAACAACCGGGACCGAGACAAGAGACCCAGTACTTC. Its protein product is CASSQQPGPRQETQYF.

This clonotype was picked up many times. The chain couples TRBV19 to TRBJ2-3, with 11 nucleotides matching TRBD2. The trim removed 6 bases at V and 7 bases at J, leaving 6 bases unmatched. Per germline, CDR1 LNHDA and CDR2 SQIVND (reference sequence). The length of the CDR3 is 14 residues. Written as DNA, the CDR3 is TGTGCCAGTAGCCTTAGCGGGGGGGCAAATACGCAGTATTTT. This encodes CASSLSGGANTQYF.

This clonotype was counted many times. The chain links TRBV7-2 to TRBJ2-5; TRBD2 might be the D (6 bases). CDR3 length equals 16 residues. CDR1 is SGHTA and CDR2 is FQGNSA in the germline V gene. V lost 6 bases and J lost 3, with 20 bases in between. CDR3 coding DNA: TGTGCCAGCAGACTGACTAGGGCCGGCCCGGAAGAGACCCAGTACTTC. It yields the protein CASRLTRAGPEETQYF.

This clonotype was recorded a few times. The chain couples TRBV11-3 to TRBJ1-6; D gene unclear. CDR3 length: 13 residues. V lost 0 bases to trimming and J lost 9 bases, with 6 bases between them. CDR1 is SGHNT and CDR2 is YENEEA in the germline V gene. CDR3 region: CASSLDGVSPLHF. CDR3 sequence (DNA): TGTGCCAGCAGCTTAGATGGTGTTTCACCCCTCCACTTT.

This sequence joins TRBV20-1 and TRBJ2-5; 8 positions match TRBD2. The trim removed 0 bases at V and 5 bases at J, leaving 11 bases unmatched. CDR1 is DFQATT and CDR2 is SNEGSKA in the germline V gene (reference sequence). The CDR3 spans 16 residues. This chain's CDR3 is CSARDFRGRSGETQYF. The CDR3 nucleotides are TGCAGTGCTAGAGATTTCCGCGGGAGGTCTGGCGAGACCCAGTACTTC.

This clonotype was seen at least ten times. V usage is TRBV4-3 and J usage is TRBJ1-5; D is undetermined. V shed 0 bases and J shed 5 bases, with 11 bases lying between them. CDR3 length equals 15 residues. Germline assignment: CDR1 LGHNA and CDR2 YSLEER. The CDR3 sequence: CASSQEYGGDQPQHF. CDR3 DNA sequence: TGCGCCAGCAGCCAAGAATACGGCGGGGATCAGCCCCAGCATTTT.

This clonotype was counted many times. The chain employs TRBV20-1 and TRBJ2-7; D ambiguous. CDR3 size: 12 residues. The V and J ends lost 3 bases and 2 bases respectively, with 8 bases between them. Per germline, CDR1 DFQATT and CDR2 SNEGSKA (reference sequence). The CDR3 loop is CSARGGPYEQYF. The CDR3 region has the DNA TGCAGTGCTAGGGGTGGCCCCTACGAGCAGTACTTC.

In its sample, this clonotype was seen a few times. This chain's CDR3 is CSARGDGFTLHF. The CDR3 nucleotides read TGCAGTGCTAGAGGGGACGGTTTCACCCTCCACTTT. This chain links TRBV20-1 with TRBJ1-6, with D perhaps TRBD1 (5 bases). CDR1 is DFQATT, CDR2 SNEGSKA, per germline (reference sequence). The CDR3 is made up of 12 amino acids. The germline V and J ends were trimmed by 1 base and 14 bases, with 12 bases remaining between them.

This clonotype was counted many times. The chain is built from TRBV7-2 and TRBJ1-1, with D maybe TRBD1 (5 bases). Deletions cut 1 base from V and 2 bases from J, with 8 bases between. This CDR3 has 14 amino acids. Germline lookup yields CDR1 SGHTA and CDR2 FQGNSA. CDR3 coding DNA: TGTGCCAGCAGCTTAGGCGACAGTAACACTGAAGCTTTCTTT. Translated, it gives CASSLGDSNTEAFF.

This clonotype came up many times. V gene TRBV12-3 or TRBV12-4 combines with J gene TRBJ1-4; 11 bases match TRBD1. V lost 5 bases to trimming and J lost 10 bases; unmatched junction nucleotides: 9. CDR3 size: 15 residues. CDR3 in amino acids: CASSPPGQGVGKLFF. The CDR3 nucleotides are TGTGCCAGCAGTCCCCCGGGACAGGGGGTCGGAAAACTGTTTTTT.

This clonotype showed up many times. This chain connects TRBV7-2 to TRBJ2-2; D remains unclear. Trimming stripped 2 bases from V and 7 bases from J, with 5 bases between. The CDR3 contains 12 residues. CDR1 is SGHTA and CDR2 is FQGNSA in the germline V gene. The DNA for the CDR3 is TGTGCCAGCAGCTTAAGCGTCGGGGAGCTGTTTTTT. Amino acid sequence: CASSLSVGELFF.

This clonotype was seen ten or more times. The V and J genes are TRBV6-2 or TRBV6-3 and TRBJ1-5; unclear D gene. Between the trimmed V and J ends, which lost 2 bases and 3 bases, there was a span of 8 bases. This CDR3 has 14 residues. Germline-derived CDR1 and CDR2 are MNHEY and SVGEGT. DNA of the CDR3: TGTGCCAGCAGTTACGACGGGATCAATCAGCCCCAGCATTTT. It yields the protein CASSYDGINQPQHF.

Notes on this clonotype: A much larger clone lies one base from this, so it may be a read error. V usage is TRBV7-6 and J usage is TRBJ1-6; a weak D match, TRBD1 (6 bases). The CDR3 has 14 residues. Per germline, CDR1 SGHVS and CDR2 FNYEAQ. The CDR3 protein is CASSWPQGNSPLYF. The DNA of the CDR3 is TGTGCCAGCAGCTGGCCTCAGGGGAATTCACCCCTCTACTTT. The full variable domain, in which reference TRBV7-6 and TRBJ1-6 provide the parts outside the CDR3, is GAGVSQSPRYKVTKRGQDVALRCDPISGHVSLYWYRQALGQGPEFLTYFNYEAQQDKSGLPNDRFSAERPEGSISTLTIQRTEQRDSAMYRCASSWPQGNSPLYFGNGTRLTVT.